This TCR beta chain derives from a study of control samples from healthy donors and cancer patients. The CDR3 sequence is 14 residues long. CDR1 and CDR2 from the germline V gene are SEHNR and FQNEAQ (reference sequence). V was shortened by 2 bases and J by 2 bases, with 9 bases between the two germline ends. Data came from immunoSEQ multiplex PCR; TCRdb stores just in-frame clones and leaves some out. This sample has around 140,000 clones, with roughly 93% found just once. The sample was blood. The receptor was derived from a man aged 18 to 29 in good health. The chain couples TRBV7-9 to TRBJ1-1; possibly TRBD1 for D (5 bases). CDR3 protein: CASSLSTANTEAFF. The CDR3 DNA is TGTGCCAGCAGCTTATCGACAGCTAACACTGAAGCTTTCTTT.